This T cell receptor (beta chain) came from a study of T cells in Graves' hyperthyroidism and ophthalmopathy. The germline V gene has CDR1 MNHNS and CDR2 SASEGT. V dropped 7 bases and J dropped 5; count of bases not matched to a gene: 9. This CDR3 comprises 14 residues. The table lists this clonotype with a count of one. Researchers took RNA transcripts and amplified the TCR beta CDR3 regions from them. HTBI primers were the set used in a first-round RT-PCR of the TCR CDR3. TCRdb re-derived calls from the multiplex PCR reads in MiXCR, one entry per CDR3 protein. Of 500,000 to 650,000 distinct CDR3 sequences in the sample, just under 20% were seen once.

The TCR sequence derives from a man aged 35-49 years with Graves' ophthalmopathy. Sequencing was carried out using blood. The chain recombines TRBV6-1 with TRBJ1-1, with TRBD1 matching 8 bases. The CDR3 nucleotides are TGTGCCAGCATATACAAACAGGGGGGAACTGAAGCTTTCTTT. Protein sequence: CASIYKQGGTEAFF.